Each of the 21 T cell receptor beta chains below was sequenced from the same sample in a study of T cells expressing NK-cell markers. Reanalyzing the 5' RACE reads, TCRdb keeps one entry per CDR3 protein, without DNA. Its clone listing holds fewer than 550,000 distinct CDR3 sequences. The sequenced sample consisted of blood T cells: a sorted CD56 or NKG2C T cell subset, CD4+ or CD8+ T cells, or bulk PBMC T cells (not recorded which). The receptors were gathered from a woman aged 50 to 65 in good health.

The V and J genes are TRBV24-1 and TRBJ2-1; TCRdb lists TRBD2, though no DNA is available to test this call. CDR3 size: 15 residues. CDR1 is KGHDR and CDR2 is SFDVKD in the germline V gene. CDR3 protein: CATSDFWTNYNEQFF.

The chain employs TRBV6-5 and TRBJ1-1; TCRdb returns TRBD1, unconfirmable since there is no DNA. The CDR3 totals 12 residues. Germline CDR1 and CDR2: MNHEY and SVGAGI. This CDR3 is CASSSRQGRPFF.

The genes are TRBV7-8 and TRBJ2-2; the D call of TRBD1 rests on TCRdb alone, since no DNA is present to check it. Germline V gene sequence: CDR1 SGHVS, CDR2 FQNEAQ. This CDR3 has 18 residues. The chain's CDR3 is CASSLQGVKVANTGELFF. Complete variable domain (other parts from reference TRBV7-8 and TRBJ2-2): GAGVSQSPRYKVAKRGQDVALRCDPISGHVSLFWYQQALGQGPEFLTYFQNEAQLDKSGLPSDRFFAERPEGSVSTLKIQRTQQEDSAVYLCASSLQGVKVANTGELFFGEGSRLTVL.

V is TRBV6-1 and J is TRBJ2-1. The CDR3 totals 12 residues. Germline V gene data show CDR1 as MNHNS and CDR2 as SASEGT. The chain's CDR3 is CASRESNNEQFF.

The V call is TRBV20-1, the J call TRBJ2-3; lacking DNA, the TRBD1 call made by TCRdb goes unchecked. The CDR3 covers 14 residues. Germline V gene sequence: CDR1 DFQATT, CDR2 SNEGSKA (reference sequence). The CDR3 sequence: CSAPTGQGYYTQYF.

This sequence joins TRBV4-1 and TRBJ2-3; the TCRdb D gene call, TRBD1, has no DNA to confirm it. Germline CDR1 MGHRA, CDR2 YSYEKL. This CDR3 is 18 amino acids long. CDR3 sequence: CASSQDGTVGIGTDTQYF.

The chain combines TRBV7-8 with TRBJ1-1. This CDR3 comprises 15 residues. Germline V gene sequence: CDR1 SGHVS, CDR2 FQNEAQ. CDR3 loop: CASSLDIGVHTEAFF.

The genes are TRBV5-1 and TRBJ2-6; TCRdb proposes TRBD1, but this gene call is untestable without DNA. Germline V gene sequence: CDR1 SGHRS, CDR2 YFSETQ. The CDR3 length is 18 residues. The CDR3 loop reads CASSLAGTGGSGANVLTF.

CDR3 sequence: CASSSPTSSGKADTQYF. J is TRBJ2-3 and V is TRBV25-1; TCRdb's D call of TRBD2 is untestable without DNA. Germline values: CDR1 MGHDK, CDR2 SYGVNS. The CDR3 covers 17 residues. Variable domain in full (rest from reference TRBV25-1 and TRBJ2-3): EADIYQTPRYLVIGTGKKITLECSQTMGHDKMYWYQQDPGMELHLIHYSYGVNSTEKGDLSSESTVSRIRTEHFPLTLESARPSHTSQYLCASSSPTSSGKADTQYFGPGTRLTVL.

This chain uses TRBV7-3 with TRBJ1-1; with no DNA, the TCRdb D assignment of TRBD1 cannot be verified. This CDR3 contains 14 residues. CDR1 SGHTA and CDR2 FQGTGA come from the germline V gene. The CDR3 spells CASSLTGTGDEAFF.

The gene calls are TRBV5-1 and TRBJ2-1; TCRdb reports TRBD2, a call that lacks DNA to check it against. CDR3 length equals 15 residues. Germline lookup yields CDR1 SGHRS and CDR2 YFSETQ. The CDR3 sequence is CASSPGGGRADEQFF.

This chain uses TRBV11-3 with TRBJ2-2; TCRdb's D call, TRBD2, is unchecked because there is no DNA. The germline V gene encodes CDR1 SGHNT and CDR2 YENEEA. The CDR3 is 16 residues long. The CDR3 sequence is CASSPRAGVQTGELFF.

CDR3 sequence reads: CASRGLAGAHTRGYEQYF. The chain has TRBV27 and TRBJ2-7; TCRdb selects TRBD2, and the lack of DNA leaves this call unchecked. This CDR3 is 18 amino acids long. Germline CDR1 MNHEY, CDR2 SMNVEV (reference sequence).

The chain couples TRBV7-3 to TRBJ2-7; the D call from TCRdb, TRBD2, cannot be confirmed without DNA. The CDR3 length is 14 residues. Germline loops: CDR1 SGHTA, CDR2 FQGTGA. This CDR3 is CASSFAAGGGEQYF.

The chain couples TRBV24-1 to TRBJ2-1; with no DNA, the TCRdb D assignment of TRBD1 cannot be verified. CDR1 is KGHDR and CDR2 is SFDVKD in the germline V gene. The CDR3 is 15 amino acids. The CDR3 loop is CAATNNPHSYNEQFF.

The V and J genes are TRBV5-4 and TRBJ1-4; TCRdb selects TRBD1, and the lack of DNA leaves this call unchecked. The CDR3 is made up of 14 amino acids. Germline V lookup: CDR1 SGHNT, CDR2 YYREEE (reference sequence). The CDR3 is CASTPGGQGEKLFF.

The gene calls are TRBV27 and TRBJ2-3; TCRdb returns TRBD2, unconfirmable since there is no DNA. The germline V gene has CDR1 MNHEY and CDR2 SMNVEV (reference sequence). This CDR3 has 14 amino acids. CDR3 region: CASSFGGPRDTQYF.

This rearrangement joins TRBV4-1 to TRBJ1-4. The CDR3 loop spans 17 amino acids. CDR1 and CDR2 from the germline V gene are MGHRA and YSYEKL. The chain's CDR3 is CASSQDLERVDNEKLFF.

The V and J genes are TRBV25-1 and TRBJ2-7; without DNA, the TCRdb call of TRBD1 cannot be checked. The CDR3 is 14 residues long. Per germline, CDR1 MGHDK and CDR2 SYGVNS. CDR3 sequence: CASSEQGVFYEQYF.

The V call is TRBV5-5, the J call TRBJ2-5; the TCRdb call, TRBD2, lacks DNA for checking. Germline V lookup: CDR1 SGHKS, CDR2 YYEKEE (reference sequence). The CDR3 is 17 residues long. CDR3: CASSLDPSGGVQETQYF.

The chain recombines TRBV10-1 with TRBJ2-2; as DNA is missing, the TRBD2 call by TCRdb cannot be tested. CDR1 is WNHNN, CDR2 SYGVQD, per germline (reference sequence). The CDR3 is 15 amino acids. CDR3 region: CASSDAGMNTGELFF.